Reported below is one T cell receptor beta chain. The antigen remains unidentified. This sample was included in a study of T cell responses to AZD1222 COVID-19 vaccine. Study-wide results and caveats: Distributed over spike, vaccine-associated CD4 TCRs predominated at 160-218 and 743-854.

Clones were sequenced by immunoSEQ multiplex PCR, and TCRdb holds only the in-frame ones, with some missing. The sample records about 130,000 clones, about 89% being singletons. The CDR3 length is 15 residues. V shed 7 bases, J shed 0 bases, and the junction held 6 bases outside the gene matches. The V gene's germline CDR1 is MGHRA and CDR2 YSYEKL. The TCR sequence derives from an adult in good health. Material: peripheral blood, obtained on day 0 of AZD1222 vaccination. The chain uses TRBV4-1 and TRBJ2-3; 8 bases line up with TRBD2. In DNA, the CDR3 is TGCGCCAGCACTTTCGGGAGGGTAAGCACAGATACGCAGTATTTT. Amino acids: CASTFGRVSTDTQYF.